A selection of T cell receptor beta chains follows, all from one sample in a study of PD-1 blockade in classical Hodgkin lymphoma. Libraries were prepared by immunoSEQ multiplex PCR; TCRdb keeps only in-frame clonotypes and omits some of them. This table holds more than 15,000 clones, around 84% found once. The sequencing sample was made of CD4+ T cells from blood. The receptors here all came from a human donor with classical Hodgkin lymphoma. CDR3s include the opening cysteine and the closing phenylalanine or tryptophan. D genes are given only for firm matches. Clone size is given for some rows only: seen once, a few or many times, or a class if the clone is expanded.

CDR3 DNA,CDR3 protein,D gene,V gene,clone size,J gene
TGTGCTACGATATTGAGGGGGAACACCGGGAAGCTGTTTTTT,CATILRGNTGKLFF,-,TRBV28,-,TRBJ2-2
TGTGCCAGCCAGACAAGACAGGGACGATCAGGGGAGCTGTTTTTT,CASQTRQGRSGELFF,TRBD1,TRBV28,-,TRBJ2-2
TGCAGCGTCCGGACAGGGGGTAACACCGGGGAGCTGTTTTTT,CSVRTGGNTGELFF,TRBD1,TRBV29-1,-,TRBJ2-2
TGTGCCAGCAGTTTATACGGCATTCAGTACTTC,CASSLYGIQYF,-,TRBV28,-,TRBJ2-4
TGCGCCAGCAGCCAAGGGGCGGGAGGGAGCACAGATACGCAGTATTTT,CASSQGAGGSTDTQYF,TRBD2,TRBV4-3,-,TRBJ2-3
TGTGCCAGCAGTGGAGAGCCCCGGGACAGAAAAAATGAGCAGTTCTTC,CASSGEPRDRKNEQFF,TRBD1,TRBV25-1,-,TRBJ2-1
TGTGCCTGGAGGACACAGGGTGGAAGTGAAAAACTGTTTTTT,CAWRTQGGSEKLFF,-,TRBV30,once,TRBJ1-4
TGTGCCAGCAGCCCAAGACAGGGGCTGACTGGAAACACCATATATTTT,CASSPRQGLTGNTIYF,TRBD1,TRBV7-2,-,TRBJ1-3
TGTGCCAGCAACCTTCGGGACAGGGGCCTCTCTGAAAAACTGTTTTTT,CASNLRDRGLSEKLFF,TRBD1,TRBV27,-,TRBJ1-4
TGTGCCAGCAGCCAAGAGGTCCAGAGTCCCTTGACAGATACGCAGTATTTT,CASSQEVQSPLTDTQYF,-,TRBV4-2,-,TRBJ2-3
TGTGCCAGTAGTGCAAACGGAGGGGACACTGAGACCCAGTACTTC,CASSANGGDTETQYF,-,TRBV19,-,TRBJ2-5
TGTGCCAGCTCACCATCTCCCGGGGACAATGAGCAGTTCTTC,CASSPSPGDNEQFF,-,TRBV18,-,TRBJ2-1
TGTGCCAGCAGTTTAGGTCGGGGACCGTCCTACGAGCAGTACTTC,CASSLGRGPSYEQYF,-,TRBV28,-,TRBJ2-7
TGCGCCAGCAGCTTGGGCCCGCTAGCGGGGTCCACCTACGAGCAGTACTTC,CASSLGPLAGSTYEQYF,TRBD2,TRBV5-1,-,TRBJ2-7
TGTGCCAGCAGCGAGTACACCGGGGAGCTGTTTTTT,CASSEYTGELFF,-,TRBV7-2,-,TRBJ2-2
TGTGCCTCCGGGGGGTCAAGCTCCTATAATTCACCCCTCCACTTT,CASGGSSSYNSPLHF,-,TRBV30,-,TRBJ1-6
TGTGCCAGCAGTGGACCTCTACTAGCGGGAGTCGGGTACGAGCAGTACTTC,CASSGPLLAGVGYEQYF,TRBD2,TRBV27,-,TRBJ2-7
TGTGCCAGCAGCGTAGAGGGTAGCGGGAGGGTCTACGAGCAGTACTTC,CASSVEGSGRVYEQYF,TRBD2,TRBV9,-,TRBJ2-7
TGTGCCAGCAGTGCCCGACAGAGTTCCTACGAGCAGTACTTC,CASSARQSSYEQYF,-,TRBV6-5,-,TRBJ2-7
TGTGCCAGCAGCCCCACGGGGGGTAGAGAGCAGTACTTC,CASSPTGGREQYF,TRBD2,TRBV5-4,-,TRBJ2-7
TGTGCCAGCAGCTTGACGGGGGCGGGTGGCTACACCTTC,CASSLTGAGGYTF,-,TRBV7-9,few,TRBJ1-2
TGTGCCAGCAGCAATGCGGGGATGGGGACGGGTGAAAAACTGTTTTTT,CASSNAGMGTGEKLFF,-,TRBV7-2,-,TRBJ1-4